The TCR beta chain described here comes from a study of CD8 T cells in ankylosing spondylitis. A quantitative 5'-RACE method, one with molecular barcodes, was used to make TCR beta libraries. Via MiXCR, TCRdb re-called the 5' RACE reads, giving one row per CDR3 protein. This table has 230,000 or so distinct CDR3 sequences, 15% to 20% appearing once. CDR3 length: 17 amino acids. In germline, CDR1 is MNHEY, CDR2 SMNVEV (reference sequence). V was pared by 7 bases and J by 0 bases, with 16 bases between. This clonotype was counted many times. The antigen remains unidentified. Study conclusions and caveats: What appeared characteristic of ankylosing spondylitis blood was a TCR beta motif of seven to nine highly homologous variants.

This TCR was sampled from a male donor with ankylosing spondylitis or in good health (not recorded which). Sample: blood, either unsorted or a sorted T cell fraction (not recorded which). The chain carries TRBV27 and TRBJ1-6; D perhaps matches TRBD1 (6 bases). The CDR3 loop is CASKQWGLSSYNSPLHF. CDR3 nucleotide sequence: TGTGCCAGCAAGCAATGGGGGCTCAGCTCCTATAATTCACCCCTCCACTTT.